Listed here are 3 T cell receptor beta chains from one sample, sequenced in a study of response to subunit inactivated influenza vaccine. TCRdb ran MiXCR on the RT-PCR reads and lists one entry per CDR3 protein. This sample has about 780,000 distinct CDR3 sequences, with roughly 20% found just once. Material: PBMCs from blood, obtained about 5 days after vaccination. The origin of the receptors is a man aged 45-60 years who received an inactivated influenza vaccine.

This clonotype was observed at least ten times. The gene calls are TRBV29-1 and TRBJ2-7; D is ambiguous. The germline V and J ends were trimmed by 6 bases and 4 bases, with 22 bases remaining between them. The CDR3 runs to 15 residues. CDR1 is SQVTM, CDR2 ANQGSEA, per germline. The CDR3 loop is CSVWAWAGEIYEQYF. The CDR3 region has the DNA TGCAGCGTCTGGGCCTGGGCAGGTGAAATTTACGAGCAGTACTTC.

The rearrangement uses TRBV29-1 and TRBJ2-3; TRBD1 matches 11 bases. Germline CDR1 reads SQVTM; CDR2 reads ANQGSEA. With V trimmed by 3 bases and J by 4 bases, 3 bases remained unmatched. The CDR3 has 14 amino acids. The CDR3 is CSVEVGQGADTQYF. The DNA of the CDR3 is TGCAGCGTTGAGGTGGGACAGGGGGCAGATACGCAGTATTTT.

The V call is TRBV7-2, the J call TRBJ1-1; TRBD1 might be the D (6 bases). The CDR3 is 14 residues long. Germline V lookup: CDR1 SGHTA, CDR2 FQGNSA. Trimming took off 5 bases at V and 7 bases at J, with 17 bases between the two ends. The CDR3 spells CASSPTGGGIEAFF. The CDR3 DNA reads as TGTGCCAGCAGCCCAACGGGGGGCGGCATTGAAGCTTTCTTT.